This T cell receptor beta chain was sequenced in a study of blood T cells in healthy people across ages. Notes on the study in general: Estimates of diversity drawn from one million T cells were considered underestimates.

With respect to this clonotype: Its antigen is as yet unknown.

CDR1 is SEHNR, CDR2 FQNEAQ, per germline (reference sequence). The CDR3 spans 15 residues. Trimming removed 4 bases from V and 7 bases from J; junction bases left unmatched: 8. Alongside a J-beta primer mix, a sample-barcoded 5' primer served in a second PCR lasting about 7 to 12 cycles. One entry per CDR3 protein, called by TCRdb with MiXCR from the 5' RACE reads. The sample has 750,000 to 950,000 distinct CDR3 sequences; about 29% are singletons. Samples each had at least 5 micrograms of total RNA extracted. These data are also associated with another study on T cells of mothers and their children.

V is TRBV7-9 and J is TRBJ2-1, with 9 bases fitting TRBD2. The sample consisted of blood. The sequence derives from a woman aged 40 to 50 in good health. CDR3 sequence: CASSSSAGGLNEQFF. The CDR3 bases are TGTGCCAGCAGCTCTTCAGCGGGGGGCCTTAATGAGCAGTTCTTC.